This T cell receptor beta chain was found in a study of T cells expressing NK-cell markers. Using the 5' RACE reads, TCRdb records one entry per CDR3 protein without DNA. Its table lists some 140,000 distinct CDR3 sequences. CDR3 length: 19 residues. CDR1 SGDLS and CDR2 YYNGEE come from the germline V gene. The chain uses TRBV9 and TRBJ2-3; TCRdb gives TRBD1 as the D gene, but with no DNA this cannot be confirmed. Material: blood T cells: a sorted CD56 or NKG2C T cell subset, CD4+ or CD8+ T cells, or bulk PBMC T cells (not recorded which). This sequence was found in a woman aged 45-59 years in good health. Here the CDR3 reads CASSPRPVYNARDTDTQYF.